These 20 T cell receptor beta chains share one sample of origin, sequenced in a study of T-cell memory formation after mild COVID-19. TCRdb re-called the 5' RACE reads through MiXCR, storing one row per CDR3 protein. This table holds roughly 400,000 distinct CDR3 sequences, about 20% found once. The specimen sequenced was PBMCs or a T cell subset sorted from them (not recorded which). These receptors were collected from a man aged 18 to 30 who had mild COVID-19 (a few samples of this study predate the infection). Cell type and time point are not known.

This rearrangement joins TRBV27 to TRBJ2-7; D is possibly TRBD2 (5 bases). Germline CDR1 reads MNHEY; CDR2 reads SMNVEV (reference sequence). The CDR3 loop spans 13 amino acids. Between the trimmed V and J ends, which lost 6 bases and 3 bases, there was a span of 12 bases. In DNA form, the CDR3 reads TGTGCCAGCAGCCCCCTCGGGGTCTACGAGCAGTACGTC. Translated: CASSPLGVYEQYV.

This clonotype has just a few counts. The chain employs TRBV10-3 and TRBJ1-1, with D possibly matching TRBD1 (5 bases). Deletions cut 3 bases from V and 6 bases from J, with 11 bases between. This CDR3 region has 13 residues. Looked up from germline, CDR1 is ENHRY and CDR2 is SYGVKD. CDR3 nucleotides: TGTGCCATCAGTGAAGGGGATTACTCTGAAGCTTTCTTT. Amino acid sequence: CAISEGDYSEAFF.

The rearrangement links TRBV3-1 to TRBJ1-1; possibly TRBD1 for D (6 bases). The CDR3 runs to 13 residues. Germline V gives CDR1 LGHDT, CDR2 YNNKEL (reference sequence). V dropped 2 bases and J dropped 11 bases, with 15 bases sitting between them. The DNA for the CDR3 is TGTGCCAGCAGCCAAAGGCCAGGGGAAAAGGCTTTCTTT. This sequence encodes CASSQRPGEKAFF.

CDR3 coding DNA: TGCAGTGCTAGACGACGACTGAACACTGAAGCTTTCTTT. Translated: CSARRRLNTEAFF. The rearrangement links TRBV20-1 to TRBJ1-1; D is unresolved. From germline, CDR1 is DFQATT and CDR2 SNEGSKA (reference sequence). CDR3 length: 13 amino acids. Trimming pared 2 bases from V and 0 bases from J, leaving 7 bases between.

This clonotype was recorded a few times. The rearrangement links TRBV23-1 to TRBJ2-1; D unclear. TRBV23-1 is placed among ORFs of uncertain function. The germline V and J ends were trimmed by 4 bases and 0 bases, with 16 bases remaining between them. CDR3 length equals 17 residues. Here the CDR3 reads CASSPAYALSSYNEQFF. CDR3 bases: TGCGCCAGCAGTCCCGCTTATGCCCTCAGCTCCTACAATGAGCAGTTCTTC.

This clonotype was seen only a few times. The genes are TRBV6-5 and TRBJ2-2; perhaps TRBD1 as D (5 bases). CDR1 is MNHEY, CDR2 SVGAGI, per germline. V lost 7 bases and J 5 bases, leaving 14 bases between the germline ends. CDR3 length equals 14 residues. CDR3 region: CASTQGSGTGELFF. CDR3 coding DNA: TGTGCCAGCACTCAGGGCAGTGGTACCGGGGAGCTGTTTTTT.

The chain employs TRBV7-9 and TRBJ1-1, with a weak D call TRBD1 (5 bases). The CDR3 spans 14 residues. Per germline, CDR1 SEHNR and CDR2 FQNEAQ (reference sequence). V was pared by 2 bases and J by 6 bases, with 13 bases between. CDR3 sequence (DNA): TGTGCCAGCAGCTTAAGGGGACTTACCGCTGAAGCTTTCTTT. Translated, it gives CASSLRGLTAEAFF.

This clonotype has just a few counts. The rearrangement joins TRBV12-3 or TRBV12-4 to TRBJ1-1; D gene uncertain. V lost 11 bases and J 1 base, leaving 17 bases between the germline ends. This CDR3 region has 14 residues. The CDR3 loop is CAPSPRCGNTEAFF. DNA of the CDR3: TGTGCCCCCTCTCCCAGGTGCGGGAACACTGAAGCTTTCTTT.

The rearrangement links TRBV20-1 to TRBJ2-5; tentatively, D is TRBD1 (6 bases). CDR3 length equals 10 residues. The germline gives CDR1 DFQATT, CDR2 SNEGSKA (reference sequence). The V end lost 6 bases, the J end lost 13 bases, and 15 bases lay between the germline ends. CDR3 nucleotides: TGCAGTGCGGAGACAGGAAACTTGTACTTC. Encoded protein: CSAETGNLYF.

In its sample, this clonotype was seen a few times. CDR3 amino acids: CASGRGGATTEAFF. Here the CDR3 DNA reads TGTGCCAGCGGAAGAGGGGGCGCGACGACTGAAGCTTTCTTT. The V and J genes are TRBV5-4 and TRBJ1-1; TRBD1 aligns across 7 bases. The germline gives CDR1 SGHNT, CDR2 YYREEE (reference sequence). This CDR3 has 14 residues. After removal of 7 bases from V and 5 bases from J, the junction contained 11 bases not matched to a gene.

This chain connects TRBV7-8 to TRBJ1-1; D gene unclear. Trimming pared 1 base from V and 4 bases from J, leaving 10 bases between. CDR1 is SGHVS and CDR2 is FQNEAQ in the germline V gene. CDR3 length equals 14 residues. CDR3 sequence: CASSLGRTSTEAFF. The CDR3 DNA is TGTGCCAGCAGCTTAGGGCGGACGAGCACTGAAGCTTTCTTT.

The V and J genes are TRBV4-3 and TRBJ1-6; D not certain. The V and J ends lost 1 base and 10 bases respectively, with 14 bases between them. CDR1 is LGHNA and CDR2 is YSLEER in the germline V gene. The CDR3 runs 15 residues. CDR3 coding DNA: TGCGCCAGCAGCCAAGTCTCGAGCAGCTCATCACCCCTCCACTTT. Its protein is CASSQVSSSSSPLHF.

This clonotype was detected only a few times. The CDR3 spells CASSSAGRRNTEAFF. In DNA, the CDR3 is TGCGCCAGCAGCTCCGCGGGGCGGAGGAACACTGAAGCTTTCTTT. The chain has TRBV5-1 and TRBJ1-1; a possible D gene is TRBD1 (5 bases). This CDR3 is 15 amino acids long. Trimming left V 3 bases short and J 1 base short, with 13 bases between. CDR1 SGHRS and CDR2 YFSETQ come from the germline V gene.

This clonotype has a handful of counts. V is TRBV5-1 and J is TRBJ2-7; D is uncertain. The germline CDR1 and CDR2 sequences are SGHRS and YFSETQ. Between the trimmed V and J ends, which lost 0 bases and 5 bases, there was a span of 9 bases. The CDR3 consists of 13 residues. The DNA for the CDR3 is TGCGCCAGCAGCTTGGAAGGTTTGGACGAGCAGTACTTC. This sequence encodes CASSLEGLDEQYF.

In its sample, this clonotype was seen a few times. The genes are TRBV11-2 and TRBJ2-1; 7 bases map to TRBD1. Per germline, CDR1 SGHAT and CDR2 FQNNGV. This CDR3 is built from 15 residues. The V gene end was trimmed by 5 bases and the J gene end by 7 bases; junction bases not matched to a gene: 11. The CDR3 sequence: CASSRLKGAINEQFF. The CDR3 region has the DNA TGTGCCAGCAGCCGACTTAAGGGGGCGATTAATGAGCAGTTCTTC.

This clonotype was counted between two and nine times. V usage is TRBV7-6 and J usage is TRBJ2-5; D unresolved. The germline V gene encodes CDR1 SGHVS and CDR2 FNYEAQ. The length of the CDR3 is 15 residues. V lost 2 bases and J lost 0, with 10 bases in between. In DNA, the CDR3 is TGTGCCAGCAGCTTAAAAGCCGGGTACCAAGAGACCCAGTACTTC. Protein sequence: CASSLKAGYQETQYF. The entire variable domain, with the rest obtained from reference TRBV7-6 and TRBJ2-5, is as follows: GAGVSQSPRYKVTKRGQDVALRCDPISGHVSLYWYRQALGQGPEFLTYFNYEAQQDKSGLPNDRFSAERPEGSISTLTIQRTEQRDSAMYRCASSLKAGYQETQYFGPGTRLLVL.

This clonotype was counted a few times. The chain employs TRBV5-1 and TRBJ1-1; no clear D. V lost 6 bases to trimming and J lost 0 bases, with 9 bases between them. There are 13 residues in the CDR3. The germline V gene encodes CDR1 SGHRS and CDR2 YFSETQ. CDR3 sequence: CASTGGMNTEAFF. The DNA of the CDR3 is TGCGCCAGCACTGGCGGCATGAACACTGAAGCTTTCTTT.

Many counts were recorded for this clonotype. The CDR3 is CASSPELSSPLHF. CDR3 sequence (DNA): TGTGCCAGCTCACCGGAGTTAAGCTCACCCCTCCACTTT. The J gene is TRBJ1-6, the V gene TRBV18; D is unresolved. V shed 3 bases and J shed 10 bases, with 10 bases lying between them. The CDR3 length is 13 residues. Germline V gene sequence: CDR1 KGHSH, CDR2 LQKENI.

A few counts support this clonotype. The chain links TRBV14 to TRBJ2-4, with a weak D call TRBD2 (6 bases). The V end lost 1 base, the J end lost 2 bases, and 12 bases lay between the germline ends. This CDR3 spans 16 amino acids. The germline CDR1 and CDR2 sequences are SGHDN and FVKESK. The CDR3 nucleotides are TGTGCCAGCAGCCAAGGGAGGGTCACAACCAAAAACATTCAGTACTTC. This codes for CASSQGRVTTKNIQYF.

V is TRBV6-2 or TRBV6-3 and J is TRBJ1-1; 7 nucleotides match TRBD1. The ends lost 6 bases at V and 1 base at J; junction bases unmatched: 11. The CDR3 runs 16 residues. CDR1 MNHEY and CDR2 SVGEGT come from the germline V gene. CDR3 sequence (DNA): TGTGCCAGCAGCGCCCCACCCGGGACAGCGAACACTGAAGCTTTCTTT. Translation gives CASSAPPGTANTEAFF.